The 13 T cell receptor beta chains in this list originate from one sample, sequenced in a study of blood T cells in healthy people across ages. A J-beta primer mix and a sample-barcoded 5' primer were used in a second PCR of roughly 6 to 11 cycles. TCRdb analysed the 5' RACE reads with MiXCR anew, one entry per CDR3 protein. The sample consists of 650,000 to 800,000 distinct CDR3 sequences, about 42% of them appearing once. Sequences were obtained from blood. The receptors were sampled from a man in his sixties in good health.

The chain links TRBV12-3 or TRBV12-4 to TRBJ2-7; the match to TRBD2 covers 12 bases. The J call is doubtful: the DNA matches TRBJ2-5 better. This CDR3 has 16 amino acids. The CDR3 DNA is TGTGCCAGCAGTTCTACGACTAGCGGGAGTGCAGAGACCCAGTACTTC. Translated: CASSSTTSGSAETQYF.

This rearrangement joins TRBV9 to TRBJ2-1; D gene ambiguous. V was cut by 0 bases and J by 10 bases, with 8 bases left in between. Germline assignment: CDR1 SGDLS and CDR2 YYNGEE. The CDR3 is 12 amino acids. The CDR3 here is CASSVDSGEQFF. In DNA, the CDR3 is TGTGCCAGCAGCGTAGATTCCGGGGAGCAGTTCTTC. The full variable domain, its missing parts supplied by reference TRBV9 and TRBJ2-1, is DSGVTQTPKHLITATGQRVTLRCSPRSGDLSVYWYQQSLDQGLQFLIQYYNGEERAKGNILERFSAQQFPDLHSELNLSSLELGDSALYFCASSVDSGEQFFGPGTRLTVL.

A word on this clonotype: A read error is possible here, since a much larger clone lies one base away. The chain is built from TRBV4-1 and TRBJ2-4; 7 bases are shared with TRBD2. The J call may be in error: the DNA end matches TRBJ2-7 better. The CDR3 has 16 residues. Germline CDR1 reads MGHRA; CDR2 reads YSYEKL. The CDR3 DNA reads TGCGCCAGCAGCCAAGGTACGGCAGGGACTACCTACGAGCAGTACTTC. It codes for CASSQGTAGTTYEQYF.

This clonotype was recorded a few times. The chain uses TRBV30 and TRBJ2-1; D perhaps matches TRBD2 (5 bases). Deletions cut 5 bases from V and 2 bases from J, with 7 bases between. Germline values: CDR1 GTSNPN, CDR2 SVGIG (reference sequence). The CDR3 consists of 12 residues. This CDR3 reads CAWVSAYNEQFF. In DNA form, the CDR3 reads TGTGCCTGGGTTAGCGCCTACAATGAGCAGTTCTTC.

This clonotype appeared a single time. The chain carries TRBV7-2 and TRBJ2-5, with D perhaps TRBD1 (8 bases). Trimming cost V 7 bases and J 4 bases, with 19 bases left between them. This CDR3 contains 15 residues. CDR1 is SGHTA, CDR2 FQGNSA, per germline. The chain's CDR3 is CASKGQGGVRETQYF. Written as DNA, the CDR3 is TGTGCCAGCAAAGGACAGGGAGGGGTTCGAGAGACCCAGTACTTC.

CDR3 sequence reads: CASSKSGGAGETQYF. Here the CDR3 DNA reads TGTGCCAGCAGCAAAAGCGGGGGGGCCGGGGAGACCCAGTACTTC. The chain uses TRBV7-2 and TRBJ2-7; 10 bases line up with TRBD2. The DNA end is a closer match to TRBJ2-5, so the J assignment may be wrong. Germline V gives CDR1 SGHTA, CDR2 FQGNSA. CDR3 length equals 15 residues.

This clonotype was recorded once. The chain joins TRBV18 to TRBJ1-5; D is undetermined. The V end lost 3 bases, the J end lost 3 bases, and 6 bases lay between the germline ends. Germline V CDR1 and CDR2: KGHSH, LQKENI. This CDR3 has 13 amino acids. DNA of the CDR3: TGTGCCAGCTCACCGGACGTCAATCAGCCCCAGCATTTT. Translating it yields CASSPDVNQPQHF. The variable domain in full, completed from reference TRBV18 and TRBJ1-5, reads NAGVMQNPRHLVRRRGQEARLRCSPMKGHSHVYWYRQLPEEGLKFMVYLQKENIIDESGMPKERFSAEFPKEGPSILRIQQVVRGDSAAYFCASSPDVNQPQHFGDGTRLSIL.

V usage is TRBV10-3 and J usage is TRBJ2-1; 9 bases align to TRBD2. Germline CDR1 reads ENHRY; CDR2 reads SYGVKD. This CDR3 spans 13 amino acids. V was pared by 5 bases and J by 7 bases, with 3 bases of the junction left unmatched. CDR3 DNA sequence: TGTGCCATCAGTAGCGGGGGGAAAAATGAGCAGTTCTTC. Its protein product is CAISSGGKNEQFF.

The CDR3 reads CASRVQGGYYGYTF. CDR3 nucleotides: TGTGCCAGCAGAGTCCAGGGTGGTTACTATGGCTACACCTTC. The chain couples TRBV6-6 to TRBJ1-2; TRBD1 might be the D (5 bases). The CDR3 length is 14 residues. Trimming pared 6 bases from V and 3 bases from J, leaving 14 bases between. CDR1 MNHNY and CDR2 SVGAGI come from the germline V gene (reference sequence).

The chain joins TRBV15 to TRBJ1-1; 7 bases map to TRBD1. V dropped 1 base and J dropped 5; count of bases not matched to a gene: 10. CDR1 and CDR2 from the germline V gene are LNHNV and YYDKDF (reference sequence). This CDR3 contains 16 residues. The CDR3 bases are TGTGCCACCAGCAGAGGAGGGGGCTGGCTAGAAACTGAAGCTTTCTTT. Protein sequence: CATSRGGGWLETEAFF.

The chain couples TRBV27 to TRBJ2-5; D might be TRBD2 (6 bases). V dropped 5 bases and J dropped 5 bases, with 15 bases sitting between them. The germline V gene has CDR1 MNHEY and CDR2 SMNVEV (reference sequence). CDR3 size: 14 residues. The CDR3 DNA is TGTGCCAGCAGTGAATTGGGGGGTCGGGAGACCCAGTACTTC. This encodes CASSELGGRETQYF.

V usage is TRBV30 and J usage is TRBJ2-1; TRBD2 might be the D (6 bases). Trimming removed 0 bases from V and 7 bases from J, with 13 bases in between. The length of the CDR3 is 14 residues. Per the germline V gene, CDR1 is GTSNPN and CDR2 is SVGIG (reference sequence). In DNA, the CDR3 is TGTGCCTGGAGTGTCGTTAGCGCGGGGAATGAGCAGTTCTTC. It encodes CAWSVVSAGNEQFF. Looking up the rest from reference TRBV30 and TRBJ2-1 gives the full variable domain: SQTIHQWPATLVQPVGSPLSLECTVEGTSNPNLYWYRQAAGRGLQLLFYSVGIGQISSEVPQNLSASRPQDRQFILSSKKLLLSDSGFYLCAWSVVSAGNEQFFGPGTRLTVL.

The V gene is TRBV6-2 or TRBV6-3, the J gene TRBJ2-4; D remains ambiguous. The J call may be in error: the DNA end matches TRBJ2-7 better. CDR1 and CDR2 (germline): MNHEY, SVGEGT. This CDR3 comprises 13 residues. CDR3 region: CASSDAPNYEQYF. In DNA form, the CDR3 reads TGTGCCAGCAGTGACGCCCCTAACTACGAGCAGTACTTC.